This T cell receptor (beta chain) is drawn from a study of T-cell reconstitution after alpha-beta-depleted transplantation in children. Unique molecular identifiers were incorporated into the prepared TCRbeta library. TCRdb recomputed calls from the PCR reads with MiXCR, one row per CDR3 protein. The top ten hold 4% to 5% of the sample, which has about 610,000 distinct CDR3 sequences, about 10% seen once. This clonotype showed up many times. This TCR derives from a human donor who donated a stem cell graft to a child with acute myeloid leukemia. The material sequenced was PBMCs from the stem cell graft donor, taken from the stem cell graft.

CDR3 nucleotides: TGTGCCAGCAGTACGGGGGACAGGCTCAAGACTGGGGCCAACGTCCTGACTTTC. It translates to CASSTGDRLKTGANVLTF. The chain links TRBV6-2 or TRBV6-3 to TRBJ2-6; 8 nucleotides agree with TRBD1. The J segment lost 2 bases and the V segment lost 5 bases, leaving 11 bases of the junction unmatched. The CDR3 totals 18 residues. Germline V gene data show CDR1 as MNHEY and CDR2 as SVGEGT.